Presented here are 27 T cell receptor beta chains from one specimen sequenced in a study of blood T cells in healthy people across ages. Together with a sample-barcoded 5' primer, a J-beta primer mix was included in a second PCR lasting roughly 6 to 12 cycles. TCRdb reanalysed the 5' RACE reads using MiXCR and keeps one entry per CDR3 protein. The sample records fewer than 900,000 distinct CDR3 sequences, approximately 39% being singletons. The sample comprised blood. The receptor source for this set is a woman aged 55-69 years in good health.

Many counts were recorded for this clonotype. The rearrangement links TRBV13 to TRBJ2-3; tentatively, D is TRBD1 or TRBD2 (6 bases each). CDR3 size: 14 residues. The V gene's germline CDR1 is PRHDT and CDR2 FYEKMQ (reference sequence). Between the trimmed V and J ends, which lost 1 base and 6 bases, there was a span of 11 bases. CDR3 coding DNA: TGTGCCAGCAGCTTAGCGGGGGCGTATGATACGCAGTATTTT. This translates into CASSLAGAYDTQYF.

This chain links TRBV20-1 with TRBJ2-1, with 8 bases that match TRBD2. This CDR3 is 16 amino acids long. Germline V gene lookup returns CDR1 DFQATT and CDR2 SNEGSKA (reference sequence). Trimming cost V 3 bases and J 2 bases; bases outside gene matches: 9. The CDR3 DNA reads TGCAGTGCTAGCGGAGGACTAGCAGCGGCCTACAATGAGCAGTTCTTC. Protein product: CSASGGLAAAYNEQFF.

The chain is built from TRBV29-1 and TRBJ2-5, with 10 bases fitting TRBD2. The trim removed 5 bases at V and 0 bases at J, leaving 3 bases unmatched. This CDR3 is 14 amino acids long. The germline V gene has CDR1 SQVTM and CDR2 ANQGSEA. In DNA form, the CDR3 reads TGCAGCGTTACTAGCGGGAACTACCAAGAGACCCAGTACTTC. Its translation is CSVTSGNYQETQYF. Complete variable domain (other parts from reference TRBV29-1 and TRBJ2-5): SAVISQKPSRDICQRGTSLTIQCQVDSQVTMMFWYRQQPGQSLTLIATANQGSEATYESGFVIDKFPISRPNLTFSTLTVSNMSPEDSSIYLCSVTSGNYQETQYFGPGTRLLVL.

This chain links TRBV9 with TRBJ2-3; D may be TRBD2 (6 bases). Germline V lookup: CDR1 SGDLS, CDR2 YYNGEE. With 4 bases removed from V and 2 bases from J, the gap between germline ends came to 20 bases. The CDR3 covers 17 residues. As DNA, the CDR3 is TGTGCCAGCAGCTCAAGCTCAGTTAGCGGACCCACAGATACGCAGTATTTT. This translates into CASSSSSVSGPTDTQYF.

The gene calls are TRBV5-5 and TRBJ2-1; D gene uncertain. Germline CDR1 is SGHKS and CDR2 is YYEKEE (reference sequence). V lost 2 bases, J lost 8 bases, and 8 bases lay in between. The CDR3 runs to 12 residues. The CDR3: CASSFSGHEQFF. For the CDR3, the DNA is TGTGCCAGCAGCTTTTCAGGACATGAGCAGTTCTTC. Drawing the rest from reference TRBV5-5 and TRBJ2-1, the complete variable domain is DAGVTQSPTHLIKTRGQQVTLRCSPISGHKSVSWYQQVLGQGPQFIFQYYEKEERGRGNFPDRFSARQFPNYSSELNVNALLLGDSALYLCASSFSGHEQFFGPGTRLTVL.

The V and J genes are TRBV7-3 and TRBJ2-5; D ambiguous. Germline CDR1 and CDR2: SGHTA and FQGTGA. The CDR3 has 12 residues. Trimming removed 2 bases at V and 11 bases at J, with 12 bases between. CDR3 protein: CASSLSTNEQYF. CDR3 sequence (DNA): TGTGCCAGCAGCTTATCGACCAATGAGCAGTACTTC.

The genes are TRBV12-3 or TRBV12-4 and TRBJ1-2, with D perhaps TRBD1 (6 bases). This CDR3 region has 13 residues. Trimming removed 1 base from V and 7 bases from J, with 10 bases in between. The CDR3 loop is CASSLGRGSGYTF. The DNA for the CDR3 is TGTGCCAGCAGTTTAGGCAGGGGATCTGGCTACACCTTC.

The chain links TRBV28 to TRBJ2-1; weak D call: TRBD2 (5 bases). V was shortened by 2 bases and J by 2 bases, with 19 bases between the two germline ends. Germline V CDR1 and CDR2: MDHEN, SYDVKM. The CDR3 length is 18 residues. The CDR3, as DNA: TGTGCCAGCAGTTTAAGTGGTGTGGGAGAAGGCCCCTACAATGAGCAGTTCTTC. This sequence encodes CASSLSGVGEGPYNEQFF.

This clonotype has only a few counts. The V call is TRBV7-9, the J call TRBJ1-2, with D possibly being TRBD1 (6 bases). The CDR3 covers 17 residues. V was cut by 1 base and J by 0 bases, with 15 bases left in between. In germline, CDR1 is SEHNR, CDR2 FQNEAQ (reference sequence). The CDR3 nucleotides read TGTGCCAGCAGCTTAGGTTATGACAGGAGATCTAACTATGGCTACACCTTC. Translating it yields CASSLGYDRRSNYGYTF.

CDR3 DNA sequence: TGTGCCAGCTCACCAAGTGGCGAGAGTGAGCAGTTCTTC. Translation gives CASSPSGESEQFF. The chain joins TRBV18 to TRBJ2-1; D is unclear. Germline CDR1 and CDR2: KGHSH and LQKENI. The CDR3 has 13 residues. Trimming stripped 2 bases from V and 9 bases from J, with 11 bases between.

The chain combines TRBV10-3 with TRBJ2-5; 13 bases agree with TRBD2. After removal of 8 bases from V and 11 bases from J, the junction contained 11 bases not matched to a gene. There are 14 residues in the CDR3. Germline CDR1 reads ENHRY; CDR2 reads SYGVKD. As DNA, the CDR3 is TGTGCCATCGGTACTAGCGGGAGGGCGGGGGAGCAGTACTTC. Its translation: CAIGTSGRAGEQYF.

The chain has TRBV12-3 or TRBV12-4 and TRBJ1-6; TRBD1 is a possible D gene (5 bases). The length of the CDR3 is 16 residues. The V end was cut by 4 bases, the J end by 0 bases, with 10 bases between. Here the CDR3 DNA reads TGTGCCAGCAGTTCATGGGGCAGCTCCTATAATTCACCCCTCCACTTT. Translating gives CASSSWGSSYNSPLHF.

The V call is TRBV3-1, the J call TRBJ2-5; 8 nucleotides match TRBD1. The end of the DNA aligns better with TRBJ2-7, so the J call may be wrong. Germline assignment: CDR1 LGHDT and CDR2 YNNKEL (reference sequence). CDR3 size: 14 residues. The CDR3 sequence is CASSRRTGRSEQYF. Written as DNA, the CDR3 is TGTGCCAGCAGCCGCCGGACAGGGAGGAGCGAGCAGTACTTC.

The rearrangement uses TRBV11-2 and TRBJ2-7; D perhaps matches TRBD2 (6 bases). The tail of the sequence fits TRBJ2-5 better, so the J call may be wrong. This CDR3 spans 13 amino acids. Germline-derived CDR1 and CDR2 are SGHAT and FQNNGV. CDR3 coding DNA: TGTGCCAGCAGATCCGGACTACAAGAGACCCAGTACTTC. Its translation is CASRSGLQETQYF.

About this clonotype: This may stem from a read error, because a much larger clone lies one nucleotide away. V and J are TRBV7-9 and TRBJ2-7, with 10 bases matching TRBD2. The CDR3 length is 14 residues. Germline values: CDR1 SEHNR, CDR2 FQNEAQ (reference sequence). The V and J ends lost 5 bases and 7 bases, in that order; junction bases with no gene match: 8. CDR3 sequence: CASSLTSGNNEQYF. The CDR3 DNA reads TGTGCCAGCAGCCTAACTAGCGGGAACAATGAGCAGTACTTC. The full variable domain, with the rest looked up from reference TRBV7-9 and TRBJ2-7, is DTGVSQNPRHKITKRGQNVTFRCDPISEHNRLYWYRQTLGQGPEFLTYFQNEAQLEKSRLLSDRFSAERPKGSFSTLEIQRTEQGDSAMYLCASSLTSGNNEQYFGPGTRLTVT.

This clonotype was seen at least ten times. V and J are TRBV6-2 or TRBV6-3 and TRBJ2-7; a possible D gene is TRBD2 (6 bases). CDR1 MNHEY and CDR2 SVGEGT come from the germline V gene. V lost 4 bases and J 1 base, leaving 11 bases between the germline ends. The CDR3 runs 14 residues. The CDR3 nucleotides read TGTGCCAGCAGTTTACTAGCTTCGTCCTACGAGCAGTACTTC. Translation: CASSLLASSYEQYF.

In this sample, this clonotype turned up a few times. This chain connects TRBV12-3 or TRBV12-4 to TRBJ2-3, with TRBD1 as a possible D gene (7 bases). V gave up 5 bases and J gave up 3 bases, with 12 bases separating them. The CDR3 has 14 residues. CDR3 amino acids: CASSDRAGTDTQYF. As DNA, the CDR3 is TGTGCCAGCAGTGACAGGGCGGGGACAGATACGCAGTATTTT.

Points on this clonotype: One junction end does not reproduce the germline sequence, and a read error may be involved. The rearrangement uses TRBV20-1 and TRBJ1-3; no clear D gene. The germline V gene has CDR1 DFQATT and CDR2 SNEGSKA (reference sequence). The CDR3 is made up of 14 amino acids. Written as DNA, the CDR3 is TGCAGTGCCCCCCTGGGAGGTTCTGGAAATACCATATATTTT. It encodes CSAPLGGSGNTIYF.

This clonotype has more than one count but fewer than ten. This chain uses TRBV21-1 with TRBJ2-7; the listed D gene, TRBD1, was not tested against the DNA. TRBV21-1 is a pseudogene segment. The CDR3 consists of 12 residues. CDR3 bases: TGTGCCAGCAGCAAAGAGGGGGACGAGCAGTACTTC. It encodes CASSKEGDEQYF.

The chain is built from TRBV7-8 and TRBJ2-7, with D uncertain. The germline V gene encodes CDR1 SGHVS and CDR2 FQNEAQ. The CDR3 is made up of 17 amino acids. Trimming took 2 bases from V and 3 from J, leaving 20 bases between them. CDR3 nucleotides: TGTGCCAGCAGCTTAATATCCCCCTCCAGCCCCGTCTACGAGCAGTACTTC. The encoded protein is CASSLISPSSPVYEQYF.

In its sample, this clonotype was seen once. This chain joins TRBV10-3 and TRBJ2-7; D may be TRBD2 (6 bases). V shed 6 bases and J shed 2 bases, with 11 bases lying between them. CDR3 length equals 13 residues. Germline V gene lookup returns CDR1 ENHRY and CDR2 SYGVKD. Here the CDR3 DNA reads TGTGCCATCAGGGGCGGAGGGCCCTACGAGCAGTACTTC. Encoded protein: CAIRGGGPYEQYF.

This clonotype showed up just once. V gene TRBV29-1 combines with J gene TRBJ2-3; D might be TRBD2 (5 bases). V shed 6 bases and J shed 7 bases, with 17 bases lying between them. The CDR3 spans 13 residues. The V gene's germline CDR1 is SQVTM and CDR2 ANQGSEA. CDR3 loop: CSVDYSGQNTQYF. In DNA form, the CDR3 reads TGCAGCGTAGACTATAGTGGCCAAAATACGCAGTATTTT.

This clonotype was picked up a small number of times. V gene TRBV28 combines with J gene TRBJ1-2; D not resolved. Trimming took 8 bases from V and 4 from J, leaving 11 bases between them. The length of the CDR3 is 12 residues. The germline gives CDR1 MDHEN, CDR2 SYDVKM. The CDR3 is CASSGSAYGYTF. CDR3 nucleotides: TGTGCCAGCTCAGGCAGCGCCTATGGCTACACCTTC.

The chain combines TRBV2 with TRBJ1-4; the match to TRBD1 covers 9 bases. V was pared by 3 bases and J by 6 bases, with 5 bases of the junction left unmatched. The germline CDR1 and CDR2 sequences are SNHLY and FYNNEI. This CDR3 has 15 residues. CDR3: CASSEQDRGDEKLFF. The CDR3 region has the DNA TGTGCCAGCAGTGAGCAGGACAGGGGTGATGAAAAACTGTTTTTT.

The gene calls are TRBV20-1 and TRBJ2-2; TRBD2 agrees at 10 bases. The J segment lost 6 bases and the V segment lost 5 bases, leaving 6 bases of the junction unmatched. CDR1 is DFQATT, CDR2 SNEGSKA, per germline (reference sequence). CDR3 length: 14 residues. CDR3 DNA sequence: TGCAGTGCTTCTAGCGGGAGTCGAGCCGGGGAGCTGTTTTTT. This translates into CSASSGSRAGELFF.

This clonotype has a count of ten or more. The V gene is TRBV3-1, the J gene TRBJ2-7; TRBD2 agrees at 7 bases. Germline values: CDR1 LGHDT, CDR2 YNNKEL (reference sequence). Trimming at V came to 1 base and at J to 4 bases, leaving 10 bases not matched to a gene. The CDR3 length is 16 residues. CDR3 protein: CASSQGTGRAGYEQYF. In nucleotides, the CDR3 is TGTGCCAGCAGCCAAGGCACAGGTCGAGCGGGGTACGAGCAGTACTTC.

In DNA, the CDR3 is TGTGCCAGCAGCTTGAGGGGACAGGGAACAAATGAGCAGTTCTTC. Amino acids: CASSLRGQGTNEQFF. The chain recombines TRBV5-6 with TRBJ2-1; 9 bases match TRBD1. V dropped 1 base and J dropped 7; count of bases not matched to a gene: 6. Germline V gene sequence: CDR1 SGHDT, CDR2 YYEEEE. The CDR3 extends over 15 amino acids. Variable domain in full (rest from reference TRBV5-6 and TRBJ2-1): DAGVTQSPTHLIKTRGQQVTLRCSPKSGHDTVSWYQQALGQGPQFIFQYYEEEERQRGNFPDRFSGHQFPNYSSELNVNALLLGDSALYLCASSLRGQGTNEQFFGPGTRLTVL.